This T cell receptor beta chain emerged from a study of blood T cell repertoires in COVID-19. Study in general: From the United States, Italy and Spain came samples of acute and convalescent COVID-19. From T cells, B-cell-depleted T cells, or PBMCs came the material, which was cDNA or gDNA.

Some clones are missing from TCRdb's copy, which holds only in-frame ones; the method was immunoSEQ multiplex PCR. Of some 260,000 clones listed, 65% to 85% are singletons. The germline V gene encodes CDR1 GTSNPN and CDR2 SVGIG (reference sequence). The CDR3 length is 12 residues. With 7 bases removed from V and 1 base from J, the gap between germline ends came to 10 bases. The rearrangement uses TRBV30 and TRBJ2-5; D gene uncertain. The sequence came from a woman in her forties with active or convalescent COVID-19. The sequencing input was peripheral blood. CDR3 DNA sequence: TGTGCCTACAGACGCTTCCAAGAGACCCAGTACTTC. Amino acids: CAYRRFQETQYF.